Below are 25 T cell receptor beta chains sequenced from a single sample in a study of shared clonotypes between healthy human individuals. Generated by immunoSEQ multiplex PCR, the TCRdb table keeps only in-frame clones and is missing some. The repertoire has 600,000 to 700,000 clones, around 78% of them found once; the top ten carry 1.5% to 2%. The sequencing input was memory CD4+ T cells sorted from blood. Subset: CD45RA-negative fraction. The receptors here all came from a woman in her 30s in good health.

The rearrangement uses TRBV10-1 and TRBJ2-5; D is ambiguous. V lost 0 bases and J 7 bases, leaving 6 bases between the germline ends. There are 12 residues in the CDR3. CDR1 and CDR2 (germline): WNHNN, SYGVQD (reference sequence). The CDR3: CASSESLGTQYF. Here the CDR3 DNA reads TGCGCCAGCAGTGAGTCTTTGGGGACCCAGTACTTC.

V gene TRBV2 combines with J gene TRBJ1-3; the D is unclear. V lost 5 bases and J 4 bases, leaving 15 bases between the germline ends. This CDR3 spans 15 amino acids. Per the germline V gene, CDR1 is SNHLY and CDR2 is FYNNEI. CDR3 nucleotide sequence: TGTGCCAGCAGTCGAGGACTGAGCCTAGGAAACACCATATATTTT. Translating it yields CASSRGLSLGNTIYF.

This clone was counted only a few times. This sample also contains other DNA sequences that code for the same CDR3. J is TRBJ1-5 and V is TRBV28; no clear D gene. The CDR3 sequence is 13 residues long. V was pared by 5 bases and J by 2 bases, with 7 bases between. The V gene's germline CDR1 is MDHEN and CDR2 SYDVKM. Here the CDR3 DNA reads TGTGCCAGCAGTCCCACAGGCAATCAGCCCCAGCATTTT. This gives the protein CASSPTGNQPQHF.

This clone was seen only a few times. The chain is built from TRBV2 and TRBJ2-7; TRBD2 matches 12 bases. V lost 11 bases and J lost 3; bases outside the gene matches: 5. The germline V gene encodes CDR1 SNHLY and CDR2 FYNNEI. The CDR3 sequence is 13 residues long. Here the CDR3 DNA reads TGTGCCGGTGGGACTAGCGGGTACTACGAGCAGTACTTC. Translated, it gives CAGGTSGYYEQYF.

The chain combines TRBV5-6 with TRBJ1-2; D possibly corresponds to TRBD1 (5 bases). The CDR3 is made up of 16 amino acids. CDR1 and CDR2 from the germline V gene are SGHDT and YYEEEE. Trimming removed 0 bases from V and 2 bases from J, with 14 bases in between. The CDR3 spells CASSLAGRDGNYGYTF. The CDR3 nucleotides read TGTGCCAGCAGCTTGGCCGGTAGGGACGGGAACTATGGCTACACCTTC.

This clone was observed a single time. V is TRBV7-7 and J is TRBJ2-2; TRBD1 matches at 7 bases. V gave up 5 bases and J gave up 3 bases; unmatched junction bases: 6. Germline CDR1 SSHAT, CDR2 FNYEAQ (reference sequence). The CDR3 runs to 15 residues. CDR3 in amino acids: CASSPFQGDTGELFF. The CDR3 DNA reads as TGTGCCAGCAGCCCATTTCAGGGGGACACCGGGGAGCTGTTTTTT.

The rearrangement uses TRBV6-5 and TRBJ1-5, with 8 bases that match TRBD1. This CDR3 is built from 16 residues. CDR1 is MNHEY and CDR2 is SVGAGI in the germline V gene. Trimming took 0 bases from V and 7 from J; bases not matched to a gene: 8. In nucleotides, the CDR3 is TGTGCCAGCAGTTACTCTCCCAGGGGGCTGGGGCAGCCCCAGCATTTT. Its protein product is CASSYSPRGLGQPQHF.

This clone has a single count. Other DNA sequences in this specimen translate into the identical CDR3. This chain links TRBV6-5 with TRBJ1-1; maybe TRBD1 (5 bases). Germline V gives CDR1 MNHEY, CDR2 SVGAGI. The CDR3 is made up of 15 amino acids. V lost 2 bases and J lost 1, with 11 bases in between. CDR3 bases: TGTGCCAGCAGTTACGGGGGAAGGGGGAACACTGAAGCTTTCTTT. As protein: CASSYGGRGNTEAFF.

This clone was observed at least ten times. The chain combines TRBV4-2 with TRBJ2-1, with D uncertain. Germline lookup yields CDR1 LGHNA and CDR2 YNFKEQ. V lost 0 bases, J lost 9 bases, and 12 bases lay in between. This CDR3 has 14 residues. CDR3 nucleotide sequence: TGTGCCAGCAGCCAAGAAGACGAGTCGGCTGAGCAGTTCTTC. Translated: CASSQEDESAEQFF.

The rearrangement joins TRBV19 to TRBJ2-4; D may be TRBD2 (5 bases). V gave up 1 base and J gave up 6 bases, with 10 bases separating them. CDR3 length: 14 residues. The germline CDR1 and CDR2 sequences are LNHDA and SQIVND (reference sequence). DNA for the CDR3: TGTGCCAGTAGTATAGGGACTTTAGGAAACATTCAGTACTTC. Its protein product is CASSIGTLGNIQYF. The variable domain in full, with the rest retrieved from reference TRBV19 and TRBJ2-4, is DGGITQSPKYLFRKEGQNVTLSCEQNLNHDAMYWYRQDPGQGLRLIYYSQIVNDFQKGDIAEGYSVSREKKESFPLTVTSAQKNPTAFYLCASSIGTLGNIQYFGAGTRLSVL.

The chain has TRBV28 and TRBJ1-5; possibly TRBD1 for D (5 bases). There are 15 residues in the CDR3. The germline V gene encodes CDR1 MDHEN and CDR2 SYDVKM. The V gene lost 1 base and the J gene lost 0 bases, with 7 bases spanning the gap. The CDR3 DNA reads TGTGCCAGCAGTTTATCGGGGGGTAGCAATCAGCCCCAGCATTTT. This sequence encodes CASSLSGGSNQPQHF. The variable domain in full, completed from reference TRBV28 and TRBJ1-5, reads DVKVTQSSRYLVKRTGEKVFLECVQDMDHENMFWYRQDPGLGLRLIYFSYDVKMKEKGDIPEGYSVSREKKERFSLILESASTNQTSMYLCASSLSGGSNQPQHFGDGTRLSIL.

The CDR3 DNA sequence: TGCGCCAGTCGAGCGGACAGGAACTATGGCTACACCTTC. Amino acid sequence: CASRADRNYGYTF. This sequence joins TRBV4-1 and TRBJ1-2; 7 positions match TRBD1. Germline V gene lookup returns CDR1 MGHRA and CDR2 YSYEKL. The V and J ends lost 9 bases and 2 bases, in that order; junction bases with no gene match: 6. The CDR3 contains 13 residues.

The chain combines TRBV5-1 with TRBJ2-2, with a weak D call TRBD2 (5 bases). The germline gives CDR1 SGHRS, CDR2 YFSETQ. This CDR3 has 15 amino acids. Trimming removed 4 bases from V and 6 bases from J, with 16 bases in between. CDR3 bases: TGCGCCAGCAGCCAAAATAGCGTAAACCCCGGGGAGCTGTTTTTT. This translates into CASSQNSVNPGELFF.

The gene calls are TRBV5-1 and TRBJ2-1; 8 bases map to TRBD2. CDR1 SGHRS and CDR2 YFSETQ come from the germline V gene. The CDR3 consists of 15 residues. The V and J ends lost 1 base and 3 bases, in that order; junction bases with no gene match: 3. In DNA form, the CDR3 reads TGCGCCAGCAGCTTGATAGCGGGGTTCTACAATGAGCAGTTCTTC. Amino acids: CASSLIAGFYNEQFF.

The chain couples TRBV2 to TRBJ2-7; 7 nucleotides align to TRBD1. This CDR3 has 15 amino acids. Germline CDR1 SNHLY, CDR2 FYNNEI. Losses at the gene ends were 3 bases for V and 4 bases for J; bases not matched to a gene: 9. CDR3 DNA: TGTGCCAGCAGTGATTTGGGGACAGCAAAATACGAGCAGTACTTC. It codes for CASSDLGTAKYEQYF.

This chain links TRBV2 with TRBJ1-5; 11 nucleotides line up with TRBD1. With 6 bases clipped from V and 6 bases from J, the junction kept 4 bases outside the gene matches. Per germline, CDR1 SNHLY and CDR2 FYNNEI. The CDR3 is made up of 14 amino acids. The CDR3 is CASRGQGEGQPQHF. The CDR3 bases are TGTGCCAGCAGGGGACAGGGGGAGGGTCAGCCCCAGCATTTT.

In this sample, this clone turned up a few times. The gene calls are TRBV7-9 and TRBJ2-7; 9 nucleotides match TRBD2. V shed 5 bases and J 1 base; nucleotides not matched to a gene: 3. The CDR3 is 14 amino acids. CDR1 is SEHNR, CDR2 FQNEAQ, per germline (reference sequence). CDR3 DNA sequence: TGTGCCAGCAGCCGACTAGCGGATTCCTACGAGCAGTACTTC. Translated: CASSRLADSYEQYF.

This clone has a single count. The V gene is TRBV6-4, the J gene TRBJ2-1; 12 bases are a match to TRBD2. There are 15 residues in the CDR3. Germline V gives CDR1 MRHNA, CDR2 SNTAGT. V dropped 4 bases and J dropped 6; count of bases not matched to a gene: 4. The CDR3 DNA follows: TGTGCCAGCAGTGGCGGACTAGCGGGAAGCAATGAGCAGTTCTTC. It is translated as CASSGGLAGSNEQFF.

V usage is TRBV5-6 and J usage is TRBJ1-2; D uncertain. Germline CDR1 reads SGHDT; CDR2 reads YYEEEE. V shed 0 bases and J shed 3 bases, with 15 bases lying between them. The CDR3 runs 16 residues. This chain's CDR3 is CASSLVVQRLDYGYTF. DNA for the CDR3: TGTGCCAGCAGCTTGGTCGTCCAGAGACTAGACTATGGCTACACCTTC. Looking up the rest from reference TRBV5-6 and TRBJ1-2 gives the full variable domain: DAGVTQSPTHLIKTRGQQVTLRCSPKSGHDTVSWYQQALGQGPQFIFQYYEEEERQRGNFPDRFSGHQFPNYSSELNVNALLLGDSALYLCASSLVVQRLDYGYTFGSGTRLTVV.

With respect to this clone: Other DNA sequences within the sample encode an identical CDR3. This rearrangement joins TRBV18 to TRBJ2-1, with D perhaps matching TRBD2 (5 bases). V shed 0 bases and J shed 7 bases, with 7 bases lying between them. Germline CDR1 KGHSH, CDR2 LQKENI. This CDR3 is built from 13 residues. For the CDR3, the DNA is TGTGCCAGCTCACCACCAAGCGGAAATGAGCAGTTCTTC. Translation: CASSPPSGNEQFF.

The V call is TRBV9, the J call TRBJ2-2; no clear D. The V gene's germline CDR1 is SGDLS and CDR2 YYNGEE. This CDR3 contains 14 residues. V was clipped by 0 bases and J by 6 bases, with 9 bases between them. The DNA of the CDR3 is TGTGCCAGCAGCGTAGTGGGATACTCCGGGGAGCTGTTTTTT. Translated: CASSVVGYSGELFF.

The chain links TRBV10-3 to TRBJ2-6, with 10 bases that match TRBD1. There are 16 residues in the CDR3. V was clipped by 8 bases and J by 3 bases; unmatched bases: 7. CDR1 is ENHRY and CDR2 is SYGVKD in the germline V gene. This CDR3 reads CAIRQGATHGANVLTF. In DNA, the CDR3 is TGTGCCATCCGACAGGGGGCTACGCATGGGGCCAACGTCCTGACTTTC.

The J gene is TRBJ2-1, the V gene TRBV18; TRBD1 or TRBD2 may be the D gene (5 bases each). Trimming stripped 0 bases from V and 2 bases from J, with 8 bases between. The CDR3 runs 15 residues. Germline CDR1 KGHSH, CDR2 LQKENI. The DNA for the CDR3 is TGTGCCAGCTCACCACCGGGACCAACCTACAATGAGCAGTTCTTC. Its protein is CASSPPGPTYNEQFF.

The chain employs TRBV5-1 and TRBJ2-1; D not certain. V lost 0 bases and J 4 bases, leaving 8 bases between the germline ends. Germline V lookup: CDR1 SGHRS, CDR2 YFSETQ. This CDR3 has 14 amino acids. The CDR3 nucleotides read TGCGCCAGCAGCTTGGGGGCTACTTACAATGAGCAGTTCTTC. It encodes CASSLGATYNEQFF. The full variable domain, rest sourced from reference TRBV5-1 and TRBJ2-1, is KAGVTQTPRYLIKTRGQQVTLSCSPISGHRSVSWYQQTPGQGLQFLFEYFSETQRNKGNFPGRFSGRQFSNSRSEMNVSTLELGDSALYLCASSLGATYNEQFFGPGTRLTVL.

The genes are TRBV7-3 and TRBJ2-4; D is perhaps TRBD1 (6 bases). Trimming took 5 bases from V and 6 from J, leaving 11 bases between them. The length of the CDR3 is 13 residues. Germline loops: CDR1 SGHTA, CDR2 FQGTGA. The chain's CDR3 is CASSPQDRNIQYF. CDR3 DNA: TGTGCCAGCAGCCCACAGGACAGAAACATTCAGTACTTC.